Shown below are 29 T cell receptor beta chains from a single sample sequenced in a study of shared clonotypes between healthy human individuals. TCRdb keeps only in-frame clones here, not all; method: immunoSEQ multiplex PCR. The sample lists approximately 2.1 million clones, more than 85% seen once, with approximately 0.4% in the top ten. The sample comprised naive CD4+ T cells from PBMCs. Subset denoted: CD45RA+ positively selected. Receptor source: a man aged 18 to 29 in good health. Some clones in this sample may be carry-over from other donors' samples.

This chain connects TRBV30 to TRBJ1-3, with TRBD1 as a possible D gene (5 bases). The germline V gene encodes CDR1 GTSNPN and CDR2 SVGIG (reference sequence). This CDR3 region has 14 residues. V was cut by 4 bases and J by 5 bases, with 15 bases left in between. CDR3 in amino acids: CAWNPQGARNTIYF. Here the CDR3 DNA reads TGTGCCTGGAATCCCCAGGGAGCCCGAAACACCATATATTTT.

The CDR3 DNA follows: TGTGCCAGCAGTTTGTACGGAAAAGGCAATCAGCCCCAGCATTTT. This encodes CASSLYGKGNQPQHF. This chain joins TRBV28 and TRBJ1-5, with unresolved D. V lost 3 bases and J 2 bases, leaving 11 bases between the germline ends. The CDR3 contains 15 residues. Germline CDR1 MDHEN, CDR2 SYDVKM. Full variable domain (remainder filled in from reference TRBV28 and TRBJ1-5): DVKVTQSSRYLVKRTGEKVFLECVQDMDHENMFWYRQDPGLGLRLIYFSYDVKMKEKGDIPEGYSVSREKKERFSLILESASTNQTSMYLCASSLYGKGNQPQHFGDGTRLSIL.

The chain couples TRBV9 to TRBJ2-3; TRBD2 matches 9 bases. Trimming at V came to 0 bases and at J to 1 base, leaving 3 bases not matched to a gene. The CDR3 runs 16 residues. Per the germline V gene, CDR1 is SGDLS and CDR2 is YYNGEE. CDR3: CASSVVSSGGTDTQYF. Written as DNA, the CDR3 is TGTGCCAGCAGCGTAGTGTCTAGCGGGGGCACAGATACGCAGTATTTT. Based on the CDR3 plus reference TRBV9 and TRBJ2-3, the full variable domain is DSGVTQTPKHLITATGQRVTLRCSPRSGDLSVYWYQQSLDQGLQFLIQYYNGEERAKGNILERFSAQQFPDLHSELNLSSLELGDSALYFCASSVVSSGGTDTQYFGPGTRLTVL.

For this clone: The same CDR3 also results from other DNA sequences found in this sample. This rearrangement joins TRBV15 to TRBJ2-7, with 8 bases aligning to TRBD2. Germline CDR1 reads LNHNV; CDR2 reads YYDKDF (reference sequence). V lost 1 base, J lost 2 bases, and 1 base stayed unmatched. The CDR3 extends over 14 amino acids. CDR3 amino acids: CATSRAGGPYEQYF. The CDR3 DNA reads as TGTGCCACCAGCAGAGCGGGAGGGCCCTACGAGCAGTACTTC.

The rearrangement uses TRBV5-1 and TRBJ1-1; D is possibly TRBD1 (5 bases). The germline V gene encodes CDR1 SGHRS and CDR2 YFSETQ. The CDR3 totals 17 residues. Trimming took off 1 base at V and 4 bases at J, with 20 bases between the two ends. The CDR3 reads CASSLNLGAIGGTEAFF. CDR3 in DNA: TGCGCCAGCAGCTTGAATCTAGGGGCCATTGGAGGCACTGAAGCTTTCTTT. The whole variable domain, remainder taken from reference TRBV5-1 and TRBJ1-1, is KAGVTQTPRYLIKTRGQQVTLSCSPISGHRSVSWYQQTPGQGLQFLFEYFSETQRNKGNFPGRFSGRQFSNSRSEMNVSTLELGDSALYLCASSLNLGAIGGTEAFFGQGTRLTVV.

The chain employs TRBV20-1 and TRBJ1-3; no definite D call. V dropped 0 bases and J dropped 11 bases, with 8 bases sitting between them. Per germline, CDR1 DFQATT and CDR2 SNEGSKA (reference sequence). This CDR3 has 11 amino acids. The CDR3 DNA reads as TGCAGTGCTAGAGATTCCTCCGCCATATATTTT. Residues: CSARDSSAIYF.

V is TRBV7-9 and J is TRBJ2-3; D unclear. The CDR3 has 14 amino acids. Trimming removed 7 bases at V and 3 bases at J, with 14 bases between. Per germline, CDR1 SEHNR and CDR2 FQNEAQ (reference sequence). CDR3 amino acids: CASTRLGATDTQYF. The CDR3 nucleotides are TGTGCCAGCACCCGACTTGGAGCGACAGATACGCAGTATTTT.

The chain links TRBV7-9 to TRBJ2-2; TRBD2 is a possible D gene (5 bases). V was shortened by 4 bases and J by 5 bases, with 17 bases between the two germline ends. CDR1 and CDR2 from the germline V gene are SEHNR and FQNEAQ (reference sequence). The CDR3 is made up of 16 amino acids. The CDR3: CASSSSGSSWTGELFF. CDR3 nucleotides: TGTGCCAGCAGCTCAAGTGGGAGTTCGTGGACCGGGGAGCTGTTTTTT.

The chain combines TRBV19 with TRBJ2-4; 11 bases align to TRBD2. There are 18 residues in the CDR3. In germline, CDR1 is LNHDA, CDR2 SQIVND (reference sequence). Trimming took 5 bases from V and 0 from J; bases not matched to a gene: 9. The DNA for the CDR3 is TGTGCCAGTAGTCTACTCGGGACTAGCGGATTAGCCAAAAACATTCAGTACTTC. This sequence encodes CASSLLGTSGLAKNIQYF.

The chain joins TRBV19 to TRBJ1-2; D gene ambiguous. The CDR3 extends over 12 amino acids. Germline loops: CDR1 LNHDA, CDR2 SQIVND (reference sequence). V was cut by 6 bases and J by 8 bases, with 13 bases left in between. Here the CDR3 DNA reads TGTGCCAGTAGGCGGCCCCCCGGGGGCTACACCTTC. Its translation is CASRRPPGGYTF.

The chain is built from TRBV7-3 and TRBJ2-6; D call uncertain. CDR3 length: 14 amino acids. Germline CDR1 SGHTA, CDR2 FQGTGA. Between the trimmed V and J ends, which lost 5 bases and 2 bases, there was a span of 7 bases. In DNA, the CDR3 is TGTGCCAGCAGCCGGACGACTGGGGCCAACGTCCTGACTTTC. The encoded protein is CASSRTTGANVLTF.

This clone was found once. The genes are TRBV5-5 and TRBJ2-7; TRBD1 aligns across 7 bases. Germline V CDR1 and CDR2: SGHKS, YYEKEE (reference sequence). This CDR3 is 15 amino acids long. The trim removed 3 bases at V and 6 bases at J, leaving 12 bases unmatched. In nucleotides, the CDR3 is TGTGCCAGCAGCTACGCACCCGACAGGGATACCGAGCAGTACTTC. It yields the protein CASSYAPDRDTEQYF.

The gene calls are TRBV6-5 and TRBJ2-1, with 11 bases matching TRBD2. V lost 6 bases and J lost 4; bases outside the gene matches: 5. The CDR3 sequence is 15 residues long. Germline V gene sequence: CDR1 MNHEY, CDR2 SVGAGI. Here the CDR3 DNA reads TGTGCCAGCAGACTAGCGGGGGCCAAGTACAATGAGCAGTTCTTC. This encodes CASRLAGAKYNEQFF.

This chain links TRBV27 with TRBJ1-1; TRBD1 aligns across 12 bases. CDR3 length equals 16 residues. After removal of 3 bases from V and 11 bases from J, the junction contained 13 bases not matched to a gene. CDR1 MNHEY and CDR2 SMNVEV come from the germline V gene (reference sequence). In DNA, the CDR3 is TGTGCCAGCAGTTTCCTAAACCGGGACAGGGGGCGCAAGGCTTTCTTT. Protein sequence: CASSFLNRDRGRKAFF.

This clone is a singleton in its sample. The gene calls are TRBV7-6 and TRBJ2-2; D may be TRBD1 (6 bases). CDR1 and CDR2 from the germline V gene are SGHVS and FNYEAQ. The CDR3 consists of 15 residues. V lost 1 base, J lost 4 bases, and 10 bases lay in between. CDR3 amino acids: CASSLVRGSTGELFF. CDR3 nucleotides: TGTGCCAGCAGCTTAGTCAGGGGATCCACCGGGGAGCTGTTTTTT. The full variable domain, rest sourced from reference TRBV7-6 and TRBJ2-2, is GAGVSQSPRYKVTKRGQDVALRCDPISGHVSLYWYRQALGQGPEFLTYFNYEAQQDKSGLPNDRFSAERPEGSISTLTIQRTEQRDSAMYRCASSLVRGSTGELFFGEGSRLTVL.

The V call is TRBV2, the J call TRBJ2-7; 8 bases map to TRBD1. The V gene end was trimmed by 6 bases and the J gene end by 0 bases; junction bases not matched to a gene: 7. Looked up from germline, CDR1 is SNHLY and CDR2 is FYNNEI. This CDR3 is built from 15 residues. For the CDR3, the DNA is TGTGCCAGCAGGAAGGACAGGGCTACCTCCTACGAGCAGTACTTC. It codes for CASRKDRATSYEQYF.

This sequence joins TRBV6-4 and TRBJ1-1; D gene uncertain. The CDR3 contains 16 residues. Trimming cost V 6 bases and J 1 base, with 18 bases left between them. CDR1 MRHNA and CDR2 SNTAGT come from the germline V gene. CDR3 in DNA: TGTGCCAGCAGCCCCCTGGTCCGGGGTTGGAACACTGAAGCTTTCTTT. It codes for CASSPLVRGWNTEAFF.

Notes on this clone: This may arise from a read error, as a much more abundant clone is one base away. Other DNA sequences of this sample code for an identical CDR3. The DNA for the CDR3 is TGTGCCAGCAGCTCGGACAGGGGGCGCAATCAGCCCCAGCATTTT. Amino acid sequence: CASSSDRGRNQPQHF. The chain recombines TRBV2 with TRBJ1-5, with 11 bases fitting TRBD1. The CDR3 contains 15 residues. V dropped 6 bases and J dropped 2; count of bases not matched to a gene: 3. Germline loops: CDR1 SNHLY, CDR2 FYNNEI.

For the CDR3, the DNA is TGCGCCAGCAGCGCGGGGACAGCAACGTTGGCTGGAAACACCATATATTTT. This translates into CASSAGTATLAGNTIYF. V gene TRBV5-1 combines with J gene TRBJ1-3, with TRBD1 identical over 7 bases. Losses at the gene ends were 4 bases for V and 2 bases for J; bases not matched to a gene: 12. The CDR3 consists of 17 residues. The germline gives CDR1 SGHRS, CDR2 YFSETQ.

The chain employs TRBV28 and TRBJ2-7, with unresolved D. The CDR3 covers 10 residues. With 8 bases removed from V and 5 bases from J, the gap between germline ends came to 7 bases. The germline gives CDR1 MDHEN, CDR2 SYDVKM. The CDR3 DNA is TGTGCCAGCGGTCCCAACGAGCAGTACTTC. Its protein product is CASGPNEQYF.

The rearrangement joins TRBV10-3 to TRBJ2-2, with a weak D call TRBD2 (6 bases). The CDR3 runs 17 residues. Germline V lookup: CDR1 ENHRY, CDR2 SYGVKD. V lost 0 bases and J 1 base, leaving 12 bases between the germline ends. The CDR3 here is CAISESKRERNTGELFF. CDR3 nucleotide sequence: TGTGCCATCAGTGAGTCTAAACGGGAGAGGAACACCGGGGAGCTGTTTTTT.

In its sample, this clone was seen once. Other DNA sequences in the same sample also yield this CDR3. This chain links TRBV5-4 with TRBJ2-5, with D possibly TRBD1 on 6 matching bases. This CDR3 region has 14 residues. Germline V gives CDR1 SGHNT, CDR2 YYREEE (reference sequence). Trimming left V 4 bases short and J 2 bases short, with 12 bases between. Written as DNA, the CDR3 is TGTGCCAGCAGCCTCGACAGGTCTCAAGAGACCCAGTACTTC. This translates into CASSLDRSQETQYF.

The chain links TRBV11-3 to TRBJ2-2, with 9 bases matching TRBD1. The trim removed 4 bases at V and 2 bases at J, leaving 11 bases unmatched. The CDR3 spans 18 residues. Germline CDR1 reads SGHNT; CDR2 reads YENEEA. CDR3 bases: TGTGCCAGCAGCTCCCTGGGACAGGGTCAGGGTAACACCGGGGAGCTGTTTTTT. Its protein is CASSSLGQGQGNTGELFF.

V gene TRBV10-1 combines with J gene TRBJ2-7, with TRBD2 identical over 9 bases. The CDR3 consists of 16 residues. V lost 0 bases and J lost 3; bases outside the gene matches: 6. Per germline, CDR1 WNHNN and CDR2 SYGVQD (reference sequence). This CDR3 is CASSESKGLAVYEQYF. The CDR3 nucleotides are TGCGCCAGCAGTGAGTCAAAGGGACTAGCCGTCTACGAGCAGTACTTC.

V gene TRBV28 combines with J gene TRBJ2-1; tentatively, D is TRBD2 (5 bases). This CDR3 is built from 19 residues. CDR1 is MDHEN and CDR2 is SYDVKM in the germline V gene. V was trimmed by 7 bases and J by 2 bases, leaving 27 bases between them. CDR3 bases: TGTGCCAGCAAGCCCATGGCGAGCGGAAGAAGTTGGGCCTACAATGAGCAGTTCTTC. Its translation: CASKPMASGRSWAYNEQFF.

This chain connects TRBV18 to TRBJ2-1; 10 positions match TRBD2. Per the germline V gene, CDR1 is KGHSH and CDR2 is LQKENI. This CDR3 has 17 amino acids. V shed 0 bases and J 5 bases; nucleotides not matched to a gene: 7. CDR3 region: CASSPPPGLATHNEQFF. In DNA, the CDR3 is TGTGCCAGCTCACCACCCCCGGGACTAGCGACCCACAATGAGCAGTTCTTC.

The rearrangement uses TRBV11-2 and TRBJ2-5, with TRBD1 matching 10 bases. Germline assignment: CDR1 SGHAT and CDR2 FQNNGV. The CDR3 has 17 residues. The V gene end was trimmed by 5 bases and the J gene end by 1 base; junction bases not matched to a gene: 10. The CDR3 DNA follows: TGTGCCAGCAGCCTGTACGGGACAGGGGACTTCCAAGAGACCCAGTACTTC. This codes for CASSLYGTGDFQETQYF.

The chain employs TRBV5-1 and TRBJ2-5; TRBD1 might be the D (6 bases). V lost 4 bases, J lost 4 bases, and 20 bases lay in between. The germline V gene encodes CDR1 SGHRS and CDR2 YFSETQ. This CDR3 has 16 amino acids. The CDR3 reads CASSLEGGFSRETQYF. The CDR3 coding sequence is TGCGCCAGCAGCCTGGAAGGGGGATTTAGTCGAGAGACCCAGTACTTC.

This chain connects TRBV28 to TRBJ1-3; unclear D gene. Between the trimmed V and J ends, which lost 7 bases and 0 bases, there was a span of 13 bases. The length of the CDR3 is 15 residues. Germline loops: CDR1 MDHEN, CDR2 SYDVKM. This CDR3 is CASTRGPSSGNTIYF. CDR3 nucleotides: TGTGCCAGCACCCGTGGGCCTAGCTCTGGAAACACCATATATTTT.